The present T cell receptor beta chain was sequenced within a study of technical replicates of blood from a few donors. Per the germline V gene, CDR1 is SGHVS and CDR2 is FNYEAQ. The CDR3 has 14 residues. After removal of 3 bases from V and 7 bases from J, the junction contained 2 bases not matched to a gene. Produced via immunoSEQ multiplex PCR; TCRdb's table is partial and in-frame only. This sample has roughly 14,000 clones, with around nine tenths found just once. Sequencing used PBMCs. This clonotype was sampled from a human donor in good health. The chain couples TRBV7-6 to TRBJ2-1; TRBD2 aligns across 11 bases. The CDR3 reads CASSFGTSGNEQFF. CDR3 bases: TGTGCCAGCAGCTTCGGGACTAGCGGTAATGAGCAGTTCTTC.